What follows describes a single T cell receptor (beta chain). This entry is derived from a study of shared clonotypes between healthy human individuals. The V end lost 5 bases, the J end lost 5 bases, and 18 bases lay between the germline ends. This CDR3 region has 15 residues. Germline loops: CDR1 ENHRY, CDR2 SYGVKD. CD4+ cells underwent separation, giving CD45RA+ naive and CD45RA-negative memory subsets. Only in-frame clones appear in the TCRdb table, and some are missing; sequencing was by immunoSEQ multiplex PCR. Of 950,000 to 1,300,000 clones detected, approximately 70% appear once; the ten largest clones hold about 1.5%.

V and J are TRBV10-3 and TRBJ1-1; TRBD1 might be the D (5 bases). The TCR comes from a young man in good health. The sample comprised memory CD4+ T cells sorted from blood. Subset defined: CD45RA-negative fraction. CDR3 amino acids: CAISRQTARGTEAFF. The CDR3 DNA sequence: TGTGCCATCAGTCGCCAGACAGCTCGGGGGACTGAAGCTTTCTTT.